These 27 T cell receptor beta chains came from one sample sequenced in a study of blood T cell repertoires in COVID-19. The data were produced by immunoSEQ multiplex PCR, yet TCRdb's version contains in-frame clones alone and is incomplete. The data contain approximately 130,000 clones, 77% of them singletons. The sequenced material came from peripheral blood. Receptor source: an elderly man with acute or convalescent COVID-19.

This chain joins TRBV18 and TRBJ2-1; 7 bases are a match to TRBD1. Germline CDR1 and CDR2: KGHSH and LQKENI. The CDR3 runs 15 residues. Unmatched junction bases numbered 4, after V lost 1 base and J lost 4 bases. The CDR3: CASSPLGQSYNEQFF. CDR3 in DNA: TGTGCCAGCTCACCACTGGGACAGAGTTACAATGAGCAGTTCTTC.

The genes are TRBV2 and TRBJ2-7; a weak D match, TRBD1 (6 bases). Trimming took 6 bases from V and 6 from J, leaving 18 bases between them. Germline CDR1 reads SNHLY; CDR2 reads FYNNEI. CDR3 size: 14 residues. The CDR3 nucleotides read TGTGCCAGCAGGAACAGGGCAGTTTCGGGCGAGCAGTACTTC. Translating gives CASRNRAVSGEQYF.

The V gene is TRBV6-1, the J gene TRBJ2-7; TRBD2 is a possible D gene (6 bases). CDR3 length: 14 residues. With 3 bases removed from V and 1 base from J, the gap between germline ends came to 10 bases. Germline lookup yields CDR1 MNHNS and CDR2 SASEGT. The CDR3 is CASSDSGRSYEQYF. Written as DNA, the CDR3 is TGTGCCAGCAGTGATTCAGGGAGGTCCTACGAGCAGTACTTC.

The chain couples TRBV2 to TRBJ1-1; the match to TRBD1 covers 7 bases. This CDR3 comprises 14 residues. CDR1 SNHLY and CDR2 FYNNEI come from the germline V gene. With 6 bases clipped from V and 3 bases from J, the junction kept 7 bases outside the gene matches. The CDR3 DNA reads TGTGCCAGCAGAGGGGTACAGGGGCACACTGAAGCTTTCTTT. This codes for CASRGVQGHTEAFF.

The V call is TRBV10-3, the J call TRBJ2-2; D is unresolved. The CDR3 spans 17 residues. The germline V gene has CDR1 ENHRY and CDR2 SYGVKD. Trimming stripped 5 bases from V and 0 bases from J, with 16 bases between. The CDR3 bases are TGTGCCATCAGTACCTCAGGTCTTACTGCGAACACCGGGGAGCTGTTTTTT. Its translation is CAISTSGLTANTGELFF.

The chain uses TRBV15 and TRBJ2-1; 14 nucleotides agree with TRBD2. V lost 1 base to trimming and J lost 7 bases; unmatched junction nucleotides: 9. Germline CDR1 is LNHNV and CDR2 is YYDKDF (reference sequence). This CDR3 has 18 amino acids. The CDR3 coding sequence is TGTGCCACCAGCAGAGTTCCTCAGACTAGCGGGGGGGCGAATGAGCAGTTCTTC. It is translated as CATSRVPQTSGGANEQFF.

CDR3 region: CASSPQDPGGTEAFF. CDR3 nucleotides: TGCGCCAGCAGCCCCCAGGACCCCGGGGGCACTGAAGCTTTCTTT. The V call is TRBV5-1, the J call TRBJ1-1; weak D call: TRBD1 (5 bases). V lost 4 bases, J lost 4 bases, and 17 bases lay in between. The CDR3 is 15 amino acids. Germline CDR1 is SGHRS and CDR2 is YFSETQ.

The chain carries TRBV30 and TRBJ2-5, with 7 nucleotides matching TRBD2. The CDR3 has 15 amino acids. CDR1 is GTSNPN and CDR2 is SVGIG in the germline V gene (reference sequence). V lost 7 bases to trimming and J lost 3 bases; unmatched junction nucleotides: 14. CDR3 residues: CASHRLGSGKETQYF. CDR3 nucleotide sequence: TGTGCCTCTCATAGACTAGGGAGCGGGAAAGAGACCCAGTACTTC.

This rearrangement joins TRBV7-2 to TRBJ2-2; 10 nucleotides line up with TRBD2. Germline values: CDR1 SGHTA, CDR2 FQGNSA. V lost 5 bases, J lost 6 bases, and 9 bases stayed unmatched. The length of the CDR3 is 16 residues. The CDR3, as DNA: TGTGCCAGCAGCCCCGACCGCCTAGCGGGGGCCGGGGAGCTGTTTTTT. Translated: CASSPDRLAGAGELFF.

Only one count was recorded for this clone. The V and J genes are TRBV5-5 and TRBJ2-2; 8 nucleotides agree with TRBD1. V shed 5 bases and J 1 base; nucleotides not matched to a gene: 7. The CDR3 covers 16 residues. The germline V gene has CDR1 SGHKS and CDR2 YYEKEE (reference sequence). CDR3 amino acids: CASRQTGAGNTGELFF. The CDR3 nucleotides are TGTGCCAGCAGGCAGACAGGGGCGGGGAACACCGGGGAGCTGTTTTTT.

The chain couples TRBV2 to TRBJ1-4, with D maybe TRBD1 (5 bases). The germline gives CDR1 SNHLY, CDR2 FYNNEI. The CDR3 is 15 amino acids. Trimming took off 2 bases at V and 2 bases at J, with 9 bases between the two ends. The CDR3 DNA is TGTGCCAGCAGTGAACGGGCAGGGACTAATGAAAAACTGTTTTTT. It is translated as CASSERAGTNEKLFF.

The chain combines TRBV19 with TRBJ1-2; D possibly corresponds to TRBD1 (6 bases). Trimming cost V 7 bases and J 1 base, with 19 bases left between them. Germline V lookup: CDR1 LNHDA, CDR2 SQIVND (reference sequence). CDR3 length: 16 amino acids. In DNA, the CDR3 is TGTGCCAGTAAGGAGGAAGGGGGTCCAATTAACTATGGCTACACCTTC. Its protein is CASKEEGGPINYGYTF.

V and J are TRBV7-2 and TRBJ2-5, with 11 bases aligning to TRBD2. The junction had 7 bases not matched to a gene; V was cut back by 5 bases and J by 5 bases. CDR1 SGHTA and CDR2 FQGNSA come from the germline V gene. CDR3 length: 15 amino acids. CDR3 in amino acids: CASSNRLAGTETQYF. In DNA form, the CDR3 reads TGTGCCAGCAGCAACCGACTAGCGGGGACGGAGACCCAGTACTTC.

The V gene is TRBV3-1 (or the pseudogene TRBV3-2), the J gene TRBJ1-1; D uncertain. The V gene's germline CDR1 is LGHDT and CDR2 YNNKEL (reference sequence). V dropped 1 base and J dropped 7 bases, with 10 bases sitting between them. The CDR3 loop spans 13 amino acids. The CDR3 spells CASSQGATREAFF. CDR3 coding DNA: TGTGCCAGCAGCCAAGGGGCAACCCGTGAAGCTTTCTTT.

This rearrangement joins TRBV6-5 to TRBJ1-4, with 9 bases aligning to TRBD1. Trimming cost V 6 bases and J 7 bases; bases outside gene matches: 9. CDR1 MNHEY and CDR2 SVGAGI come from the germline V gene. The CDR3 has 15 residues. In nucleotides, the CDR3 is TGTGCCAGCAGACAAACAGGGGGCTGGAGTGAAAAACTGTTTTTT. Encoded protein: CASRQTGGWSEKLFF.

The V call is TRBV12-3 or TRBV12-4, the J call TRBJ1-2; D is undetermined. The CDR3 totals 12 residues. Trimming pared 3 bases from V and 6 bases from J, leaving 8 bases between. The CDR3 spells CASSFSGNGYTF. CDR3 nucleotides: TGTGCCAGCAGTTTTTCGGGGAATGGCTACACCTTC.

The chain combines TRBV10-2 with TRBJ2-7, with a tentative D call TRBD2 (6 bases). The CDR3 consists of 12 residues. The germline CDR1 and CDR2 sequences are WSHSY and SAAADI. With 5 bases removed from V and 6 bases from J, the gap between germline ends came to 11 bases. The CDR3 spells CASSPPAGEQYF. As DNA, the CDR3 is TGCGCCAGCAGTCCGCCAGCGGGCGAGCAGTACTTC.

The chain couples TRBV3-1 (or the pseudogene TRBV3-2) to TRBJ1-1, with TRBD1 matching over 8 bases. The CDR3 has 16 amino acids. V dropped 6 bases and J dropped 0; count of bases not matched to a gene: 9. Germline loops: CDR1 LGHDT, CDR2 YNNKEL (reference sequence). The CDR3 loop is CASRLAGGQMNTEAFF. The CDR3 region has the DNA TGTGCCAGCAGACTGGCAGGGGGCCAGATGAACACTGAAGCTTTCTTT.

The chain has TRBV7-2 and TRBJ1-6; tentative D call: TRBD1 (5 bases). CDR3 length: 15 residues. Germline values: CDR1 SGHTA, CDR2 FQGNSA. Trimming took 6 bases from V and 9 from J, leaving 18 bases between them. The CDR3 DNA reads as TGTGCCAGCAGTTCCCGGTCCTCAGGGTCTTCACCCCTCCACTTT. This translates into CASSSRSSGSSPLHF. The full variable domain, completed using reference TRBV7-2 and TRBJ1-6, is GAGVSQSPSNKVTEKGKDVELRCDPISGHTALYWYRQSLGQGLEFLIYFQGNSAPDKSGLPSDRFSAERTGGSVSTLTIQRTQQEDSAVYLCASSSRSSGSSPLHFGNGTRLTVT.

This clone has a single count. The V call is TRBV4-3, the J call TRBJ2-5, with D perhaps matching TRBD1 (6 bases). Germline values: CDR1 LGHNA, CDR2 YSLEER. The germline V and J ends were trimmed by 0 bases and 10 bases, with 15 bases remaining between them. This CDR3 contains 14 residues. The DNA of the CDR3 is TGCGCCAGCAGCCAAGAGGGGGTGCAGGGGAACCAGTACTTC. Translating gives CASSQEGVQGNQYF.

The J gene is TRBJ2-6, the V gene TRBV7-2; D call uncertain. Trimming left V 2 bases short and J 4 bases short, with 12 bases between. The CDR3 is 16 amino acids. CDR1 SGHTA and CDR2 FQGNSA come from the germline V gene. For the CDR3, the DNA is TGTGCCAGCAGCTTAAATCGCCGCGCCGGGGCCAACGTCCTGACTTTC. It codes for CASSLNRRAGANVLTF.

The chain employs TRBV3-1 (or the pseudogene TRBV3-2) and TRBJ2-5; 12 nucleotides match TRBD2. Germline V lookup: CDR1 LGHDT, CDR2 YNNKEL (reference sequence). This CDR3 has 16 residues. After removal of 5 bases from V and 4 bases from J, the junction contained 8 bases not matched to a gene. The CDR3 protein is CASSMILAGGRETQYF. As DNA, the CDR3 is TGTGCCAGCAGCATGATACTAGCGGGGGGCCGAGAGACCCAGTACTTC.

This chain uses TRBV19 with TRBJ1-1; weak D call: TRBD1 (6 bases). CDR1 and CDR2 from the germline V gene are LNHDA and SQIVND (reference sequence). CDR3 length equals 14 residues. Trimming pared 6 bases from V and 2 bases from J, leaving 13 bases between. Here the CDR3 DNA reads TGTGCCAGTAGCGCACAGGGCCAAAACACTGAAGCTTTCTTT. Its protein is CASSAQGQNTEAFF.

This chain links TRBV19 with TRBJ1-5, with 9 bases that match TRBD1. V shed 5 bases, J shed 2 bases, and the junction held 19 bases outside the gene matches. Germline V gene lookup returns CDR1 LNHDA and CDR2 SQIVND (reference sequence). This CDR3 is 20 amino acids long. The CDR3 here is CASSPPIGNRGRRGNQPQHF. The CDR3, as DNA: TGTGCCAGTAGTCCCCCAATCGGGAACAGGGGGCGACGGGGCAATCAGCCCCAGCATTTT. Full variable domain (outside the CDR3, taken from reference TRBV19 and TRBJ1-5): DGGITQSPKYLFRKEGQNVTLSCEQNLNHDAMYWYRQDPGQGLRLIYYSQIVNDFQKGDIAEGYSVSREKKESFPLTVTSAQKNPTAFYLCASSPPIGNRGRRGNQPQHFGDGTRLSIL.

This chain joins TRBV5-1 and TRBJ2-5; tentative D call: TRBD2 (6 bases). V was clipped by 0 bases and J by 2 bases, with 11 bases between them. Germline-derived CDR1 and CDR2 are SGHRS and YFSETQ. The CDR3 is 15 amino acids. The CDR3 DNA reads TGCGCCAGCAGCTTGGCCGTAGGGACTCAAGAGACCCAGTACTTC. Its protein product is CASSLAVGTQETQYF.

The rearrangement uses TRBV18 and TRBJ2-5, with no clear D. This CDR3 is 15 amino acids long. Trimming stripped 2 bases from V and 3 bases from J, with 13 bases between. CDR1 and CDR2 (germline): KGHSH, LQKENI. The CDR3 is CASSPRRSSEETQYF. The CDR3 coding sequence is TGTGCCAGCTCACCAAGACGCAGCAGCGAAGAGACCCAGTACTTC.

The chain is built from TRBV4-2 and TRBJ2-1; TRBD2 matches at 7 bases. CDR3 length: 16 residues. Trimming took 0 bases from V and 4 from J; bases not matched to a gene: 6. Germline CDR1 and CDR2: LGHNA and YNFKEQ. CDR3 bases: TGTGCCAGCAGCCAAGAACTCAGCGGGGTGTACAATGAGCAGTTCTTC. It encodes CASSQELSGVYNEQFF.